Sequencing of this T cell receptor (beta chain) was carried out in a study of cytomegalovirus exposure and HLA in healthy donors. Study information: The 100 to 150 validation repertoires matched the roughly 700 first-cohort repertoires in platform, a later analysis reported. Study-wide findings and caveats: While the bulk of TCR sequences proved rare, some public TCRs turned up in many donors. In the 120 validation repertoires, about 94% of cluster scores exceeded 0, per a later analysis. The study put 150 or so TCR beta chains on its list as cytomegalovirus-associated.

As for this clone: The antigen is undetermined.

Libraries were prepared by immunoSEQ multiplex PCR; TCRdb keeps only in-frame clonotypes and omits some of them. The sample contains roughly 59,000 clones, about 91% of which appear only once. Germline CDR1 and CDR2: SGHTA and FQGTGA. Trimming stripped 4 bases from V and 2 bases from J, with 10 bases between. The CDR3 extends over 14 amino acids. The clonotype was recovered from a man between 18 and 29 years old in good health and CMV-seropositive. Sequenced: PBMCs. This rearrangement joins TRBV7-3 to TRBJ2-3; D is possibly TRBD1 (5 bases). As DNA, the CDR3 is TGTGCCAGCAGCTCTGCAGGGATCACAGATACGCAGTATTTT. Translating it yields CASSSAGITDTQYF.